This TCR beta chain was identified in a study of T cell repertoires in cytomegalovirus infection. Overall study: In the study, CMV epitopes included recently identified HLA-C-restricted and well-studied HLA-B-restricted ones.

The V and J ends lost 9 bases and 6 bases, in that order; junction bases with no gene match: 6. Germline loops: CDR1 MNHEY, CDR2 SMNVEV (reference sequence). This CDR3 has 12 residues. This clonotype has just a few counts. Its target is not known. Using its own MiXCR run on the reads, TCRdb lists one record per CDR3 protein. The sample lists roughly 990,000 distinct CDR3 sequences; 25% to 40% were seen once. Here the sequenced sample was cultured CD8+ T cells from PBMCs, taken from culture after CMV antigen stimulation. The origin of this receptor is a human donor in good health (CMV status not recorded). Some clones in this sample may be carry-over from other donors' samples. J is TRBJ2-7 and V is TRBV27; TRBD1 aligns across 9 bases. CDR3 DNA: TGTGCCAGGACTGGGACAGGGAGCGAGCAGTACGTC. Translating gives CARTGTGSEQYV.